These 6 T cell receptor beta chains were sequenced from one sample in a study of blood T cells in healthy people across ages. Then a second PCR, running roughly 7 to 11 cycles, was carried out with a sample-barcoded 5' primer and a J-beta primer mix. TCRdb re-derived calls from the 5' RACE reads in MiXCR, one entry per CDR3 protein. The sample has over a million distinct CDR3 sequences; 45% are singletons. Sample: blood. Every receptor here comes from a woman aged 60-75 years in good health.

The table lists this clonotype with a count of one. The junction differs from germline at one of its ends, possibly a read error. The V gene is TRBV5-1, the J gene TRBJ2-1, with 16 nucleotides matching TRBD2. The V gene's germline CDR1 is SGHRS and CDR2 YFSETQ. There are 20 residues in the CDR3. The CDR3 coding sequence is TGCGCCAGCAGATTGGACGGGACTAGCGGGAGGGCAAGTGTCGGCAATGAGCAGTTCTTC. Translating gives CASRLDGTSGRASVGNEQFF.

The chain is built from TRBV11-1 and TRBJ2-3, with D hard to call. The CDR3 is 15 residues long. The V and J ends lost 5 bases and 0 bases respectively, with 12 bases between them. Looked up from germline, CDR1 is SGHAT and CDR2 is FQDESV (reference sequence). DNA of the CDR3: TGTGCCAGCAGCGACACACCCCGAAGCACAGATACGCAGTATTTT. Protein product: CASSDTPRSTDTQYF.

The chain is built from TRBV7-6 and TRBJ2-5; D not certain. Gene TRBJ2-7 matches the end of the DNA better, so the J call may be wrong. The CDR3 contains 14 residues. Per germline, CDR1 SGHVS and CDR2 FNYEAQ. The chain's CDR3 is CASSPTQIYYEQYF. Written as DNA, the CDR3 is TGTGCCAGCAGCCCGACCCAAATATACTACGAGCAGTACTTC.

The chain joins TRBV7-9 to TRBJ2-3; 14 nucleotides align to TRBD2. CDR3 length: 18 residues. Germline CDR1 and CDR2: SEHNR and FQNEAQ (reference sequence). The V and J ends lost 5 bases and 3 bases, in that order; junction bases with no gene match: 10. CDR3 sequence reads: CASSGPGLAGVRTDTQYF. The CDR3 DNA reads TGTGCCAGCAGCGGACCGGGACTAGCGGGAGTGAGGACAGATACGCAGTATTTT.

This clonotype was counted many times. This chain joins TRBV6-5 and TRBJ2-5; TRBD1 matches at 8 bases. Trimming took 6 bases from V and 4 from J; bases not matched to a gene: 7. Per the germline V gene, CDR1 is MNHEY and CDR2 is SVGAGI. This CDR3 comprises 14 residues. CDR3 amino acids: CASSPTGVGETQYF. CDR3 sequence (DNA): TGTGCCAGCAGCCCGACAGGGGTGGGAGAGACCCAGTACTTC.

Turning to this clonotype: At one of its ends the junction is not consistent with the germline gene, which may arise from a read error. V usage is TRBV20-1 and J usage is TRBJ2-1; 9 bases are shared with TRBD2. CDR1 and CDR2 from the germline V gene are DFQATT and SNEGSKA (reference sequence). CDR3 length: 15 residues. This CDR3 reads CSTSLLAGFYNEQFF. CDR3 sequence (DNA): TGCAGTACTAGCCTTCTAGCGGGGTTTTACAATGAGCAGTTCTTC.